This T cell receptor (beta chain) was documented in a study of OX40 agonist ivuxolimab in advanced cancers. V lost 0 bases, J lost 5 bases, and 6 bases stayed unmatched. CDR3 length equals 15 residues. Germline CDR1 SGHDT, CDR2 YYEEEE. The protocol was immunoSEQ multiplex PCR, while the TCRdb copy is restricted to in-frame clones and leaves out a portion. Of 55,000 to 85,000 clones in the sample, 80% were seen once. The J gene is TRBJ2-7, the V gene TRBV5-6, with 9 positions matching TRBD1. The TCR comes from an adult with an advanced solid tumor such as melanoma, head and neck, liver or kidney cancer. Source: CD4+ or CD8+ T cells sorted from blood, taken in a trial of the OX40 agonist ivuxolimab. This CDR3 reads CASSLEGTGFNEQYF. Written as DNA, the CDR3 is TGTGCCAGCAGCTTGGAAGGGACAGGGTTCAACGAGCAGTACTTC.